The clone carrying this T cell receptor beta chain was picked up one time. Trimming shortened V by 6 bases and J by 1 base, and 10 bases separated the two germline ends. The CDR3 is 13 amino acids. CDR1 is MDHEN, CDR2 SYDVKM, per germline. Each patient experienced a relapse that followed autologous stem cell transplantation, and brentuximab vedotin exposure varied. This record comes from a study of PD-1 blockade in classical Hodgkin lymphoma. The repertoire was sequenced with immunoSEQ multiplex PCR; TCRdb's copy has only in-frame clones and lacks some. Of 20,000 to 30,000 clones in the sample, about 76% were seen once.

The V and J genes are TRBV28 and TRBJ2-7, with unresolved D. The receptor was derived from a human donor with classical Hodgkin lymphoma. The sequencing used peripheral blood mononuclear cells (PBMCs), collected before the second cycle of nivolumab. The CDR3 bases are TGTGCCAGCAGCTTGGACGGGTCCTACGAGCAGTACTTC. Translated, it gives CASSLDGSYEQYF.